The 8 T cell receptor beta chains given below trace back to one sample, sequenced in a study of siplizumab effects on memory and regulatory T cells. Measured with immunoSEQ multiplex PCR; TCRdb has only the in-frame clones, and not every one. The repertoire holds 60,000 to 70,000 clones, 80% to 90% seen once, with 1.7% in the top ten. Material for sequencing was Tregs sorted from blood. The origin of the receptors is a human donor in good health.

CDR3 sequence reads: CASRPADTDTQYF. The CDR3 region has the DNA TGTGCCAGCAGGCCAGCGGACACAGATACGCAGTATTTT. This chain uses TRBV6-6 with TRBJ2-3, with D perhaps matching TRBD2 (5 bases). The germline V and J ends were trimmed by 6 bases and 2 bases, with 9 bases remaining between them. This CDR3 contains 13 residues. Germline CDR1 MNHNY, CDR2 SVGAGI (reference sequence).

V gene TRBV10-3 combines with J gene TRBJ2-3, with 7 bases aligning to TRBD2. Germline V CDR1 and CDR2: ENHRY, SYGVKD. CDR3 length: 13 amino acids. V was clipped by 6 bases and J by 5 bases; unmatched bases: 5. CDR3 residues: CAIRVASGDTQYF. The CDR3 DNA reads as TGTGCCATCAGAGTGGCTAGCGGAGATACGCAGTATTTT.

This chain connects TRBV29-1 to TRBJ2-7; TRBD2 is a possible D gene (5 bases). The CDR3 consists of 14 residues. Trimming removed 5 bases from V and 0 bases from J, with 14 bases in between. From germline, CDR1 is SQVTM and CDR2 ANQGSEA. The CDR3, as DNA: TGCAGCGTTTTCTCTACGGGATCCTCCTACGAGCAGTACTTC. This translates into CSVFSTGSSYEQYF.

This chain links TRBV7-2 with TRBJ2-2; D unclear. Trimming took off 7 bases at V and 5 bases at J, with 14 bases between the two ends. Germline V lookup: CDR1 SGHTA, CDR2 FQGNSA. There are 14 residues in the CDR3. DNA for the CDR3: TGTGCCAGCACCAACGATTGGGCGACCGGGGAGCTGTTTTTT. Its protein product is CASTNDWATGELFF.

In this sample, this clone turned up a few times. The chain has TRBV6-6 and TRBJ2-6; D unclear. Trimming stripped 7 bases from V and 3 bases from J, with 10 bases between. CDR1 is MNHNY, CDR2 SVGAGI, per germline (reference sequence). The CDR3 covers 14 residues. The CDR3 spells CASTVGFGANVLTF. In DNA, the CDR3 is TGTGCCAGCACAGTGGGATTTGGGGCCAACGTCCTGACTTTC.

The chain joins TRBV7-8 to TRBJ2-1; D is perhaps TRBD2 (5 bases). The CDR3 sequence is 11 residues long. Germline V gene data show CDR1 as SGHVS and CDR2 as FQNEAQ. V was cut by 8 bases and J by 9 bases, with 11 bases left in between. The CDR3 nucleotides read TGTGCCAGCGGACTGTTCGGTGAGCAGTTCTTC. Residues: CASGLFGEQFF.

This chain uses TRBV6-6 with TRBJ2-7; 8 bases are a match to TRBD2. From germline, CDR1 is MNHNY and CDR2 SVGAGI (reference sequence). This CDR3 spans 14 amino acids. The junction had 7 bases not matched to a gene; V was cut back by 5 bases and J by 4 bases. CDR3 bases: TGTGCCAGCAGTAAAGCGGGAGCGCGATACGAGCAGTACTTC. Translated, it gives CASSKAGARYEQYF.

The chain combines TRBV19 with TRBJ2-1, with TRBD1 as a possible D gene (6 bases). Germline-derived CDR1 and CDR2 are LNHDA and SQIVND (reference sequence). CDR3 length equals 15 residues. V was trimmed by 2 bases and J by 4 bases, leaving 12 bases between them. CDR3 residues: CASSIIGQSYNEQFF. The CDR3 DNA is TGTGCCAGTAGTATAATAGGACAGAGTTACAATGAGCAGTTCTTC.